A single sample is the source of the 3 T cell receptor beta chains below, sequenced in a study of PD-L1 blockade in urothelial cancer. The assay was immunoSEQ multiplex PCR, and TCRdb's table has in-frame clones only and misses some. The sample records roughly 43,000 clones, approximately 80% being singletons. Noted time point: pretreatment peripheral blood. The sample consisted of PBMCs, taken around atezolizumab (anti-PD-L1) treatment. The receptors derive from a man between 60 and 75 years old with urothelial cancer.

The CDR3 loop reads CASSLGGAGGHNEQFF. The DNA of the CDR3 is TGTGCCAGCAGCTTAGGGGGCGCGGGAGGTCACAATGAGCAGTTCTTC. The chain uses TRBV7-9 and TRBJ2-1, with 8 bases matching TRBD2. The CDR3 is 16 residues long. The J segment lost 5 bases and the V segment lost 1 base, leaving 7 bases of the junction unmatched. Germline CDR1 is SEHNR and CDR2 is FQNEAQ (reference sequence).

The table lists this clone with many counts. CDR3 sequence (DNA): TGTGCCAGCAGCGAACAGAAGGGGTCGGGTTCACCCCTCCACTTT. Its translation is CASSEQKGSGSPLHF. The genes are TRBV2 and TRBJ1-6, with TRBD1 as a possible D gene (5 bases). The germline CDR1 and CDR2 sequences are SNHLY and FYNNEI. The CDR3 has 15 residues. V was shortened by 6 bases and J by 9 bases, with 18 bases between the two germline ends.

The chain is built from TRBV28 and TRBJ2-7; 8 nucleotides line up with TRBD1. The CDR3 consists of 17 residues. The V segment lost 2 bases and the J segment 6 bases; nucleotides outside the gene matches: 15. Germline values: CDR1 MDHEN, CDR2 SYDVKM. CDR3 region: CASSLGRKGQAEVEQYF. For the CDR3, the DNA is TGTGCCAGCAGTTTAGGGCGGAAGGGACAGGCGGAGGTCGAGCAGTACTTC. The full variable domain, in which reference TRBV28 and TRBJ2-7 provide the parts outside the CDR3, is DVKVTQSSRYLVKRTGEKVFLECVQDMDHENMFWYRQDPGLGLRLIYFSYDVKMKEKGDIPEGYSVSREKKERFSLILESASTNQTSMYLCASSLGRKGQAEVEQYFGPGTRLTVT.